The clone carrying this T cell receptor beta chain turned up a few times. Its target is not known. These data are taken from a study of cytomegalovirus exposure and HLA in healthy donors. The wider study: An analysis done earlier identified fewer than 140 million unique TCR beta sequences from roughly 190 million T cells. General study findings and limits: Later analysis identified a missense DCLRE1C variant that was linked to TCR beta V- and J-gene trimming. Exclusion applied to some V segments, including TRBV6-2 and TRBV6-3, as they were indistinguishable.

The primer mix had 60 Vbeta and 13 Jbeta primers. Measured with immunoSEQ multiplex PCR; TCRdb has only the in-frame clones, and not every one. The table shows 100,000 to 150,000 clones, with around four fifths occurring only once. In nominal health when sampled, donors likely had unrecorded immune exposures nonetheless. The V gene end was trimmed by 8 bases and the J gene end by 3 bases; junction bases not matched to a gene: 7. Germline lookup yields CDR1 MRHNA and CDR2 SNTAGT. The CDR3 has 14 residues. The receptor was isolated from a woman aged 40 to 50 in good health and CMV-seropositive. Source material: PBMCs. This chain uses TRBV6-4 with TRBJ2-3, with 8 bases matching TRBD1. The CDR3 bases are TGTGCCAGCTCTGACAGGGGAGAGACAGATACGCAGTATTTT. Amino acid sequence: CASSDRGETDTQYF.